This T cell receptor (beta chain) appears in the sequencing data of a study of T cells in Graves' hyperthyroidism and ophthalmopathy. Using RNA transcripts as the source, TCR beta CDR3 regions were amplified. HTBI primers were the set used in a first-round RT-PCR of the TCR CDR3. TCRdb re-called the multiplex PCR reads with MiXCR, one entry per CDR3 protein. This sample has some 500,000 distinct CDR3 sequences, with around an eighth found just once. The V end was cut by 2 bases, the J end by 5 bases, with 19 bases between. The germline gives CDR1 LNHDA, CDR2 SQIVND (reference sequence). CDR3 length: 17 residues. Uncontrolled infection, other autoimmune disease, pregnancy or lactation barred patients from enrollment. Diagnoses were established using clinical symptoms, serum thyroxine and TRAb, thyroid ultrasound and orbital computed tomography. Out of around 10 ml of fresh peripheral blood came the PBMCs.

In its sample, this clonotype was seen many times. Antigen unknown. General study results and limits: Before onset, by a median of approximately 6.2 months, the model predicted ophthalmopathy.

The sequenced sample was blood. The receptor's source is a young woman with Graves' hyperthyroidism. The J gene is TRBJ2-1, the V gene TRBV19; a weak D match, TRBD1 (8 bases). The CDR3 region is CASSIRRTGRGDNEQFF. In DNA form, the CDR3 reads TGTGCCAGTAGTATACGACGGACAGGGAGGGGAGACAATGAGCAGTTCTTC.